The 5 T cell receptor beta chains listed next were all sequenced from one sample in a study of blood T cell repertoires in COVID-19. TCRdb keeps only in-frame clones here, not all; method: immunoSEQ multiplex PCR. Of around 200,000 clones in the sample, nearly 90% were seen once. The material sequenced was peripheral blood. These receptor sequences come from a man in his fifties with acute or convalescent COVID-19.

V is TRBV9 and J is TRBJ1-6; D is ambiguous. Germline loops: CDR1 SGDLS, CDR2 YYNGEE. This CDR3 contains 16 residues. V was pared by 0 bases and J by 13 bases, with 20 bases between. Here the CDR3 reads CASSVDPSPELRPLHF. The CDR3 DNA follows: TGTGCCAGCAGCGTAGATCCCTCCCCGGAGTTGCGGCCCCTCCACTTT.

The rearrangement uses TRBV7-8 and TRBJ2-5; tentatively, D is TRBD2 (5 bases). Trimming stripped 1 base from V and 7 bases from J, with 13 bases between. The V gene's germline CDR1 is SGHVS and CDR2 FQNEAQ. The CDR3 covers 14 residues. CDR3 sequence reads: CASSLGLTRGTQYF. The CDR3 nucleotides read TGTGCCAGCAGCTTAGGTCTCACCCGGGGGACCCAGTACTTC. The complete variable domain, with remaining parts taken from reference TRBV7-8 and TRBJ2-5, reads GAGVSQSPRYKVAKRGQDVALRCDPISGHVSLFWYQQALGQGPEFLTYFQNEAQLDKSGLPSDRFFAERPEGSVSTLKIQRTQQEDSAVYLCASSLGLTRGTQYFGPGTRLLVL.

This sequence joins TRBV6-2 or TRBV6-3 and TRBJ2-1; 9 bases are shared with TRBD2. With 2 bases clipped from V and 9 bases from J, the junction kept 8 bases outside the gene matches. Germline V gene lookup returns CDR1 MNHEY and CDR2 SVGEGT. This CDR3 region has 15 residues. The CDR3 nucleotides read TGTGCCAGCAGTTACATGGCGGGGGGGGCTCTTGAGCAGTTCTTC. Translated: CASSYMAGGALEQFF.

In this sample, this clone turned up a few times. The chain combines TRBV11-2 with TRBJ1-4; 9 bases align to TRBD1. The length of the CDR3 is 14 residues. Germline V gene data show CDR1 as SGHAT and CDR2 as FQNNGV. V trimming: 5 bases; J trimming: 8 bases; junction bases outside the gene matches: 6. In DNA, the CDR3 is TGTGCCAGCAGCCCACAGGGGGCAGGGGAAAAACTGTTTTTT. This gives the protein CASSPQGAGEKLFF.

The V gene is TRBV7-8, the J gene TRBJ1-1, with 10 nucleotides matching TRBD1. The CDR3 covers 20 residues. V was clipped by 0 bases and J by 2 bases; unmatched bases: 15. In germline, CDR1 is SGHVS, CDR2 FQNEAQ. CDR3 loop: CASSLASRDRGKNQNTEAFF. The CDR3 region has the DNA TGTGCCAGCAGCTTAGCGTCCCGGGACAGGGGTAAGAACCAAAACACTGAAGCTTTCTTT.